This TCR beta chain was recovered during a study of blood T cell repertoires in COVID-19. This clone was recorded only once. Germline values: CDR1 MGHRA, CDR2 YSYEKL. Trimming took off 2 bases at V and 4 bases at J, with 11 bases between the two ends. This CDR3 has 14 residues. Study processing details: How many nucleated cells were present was estimated from reference gene primer amplification. Profiling relied on immunoSEQ multiplex PCR, and the TCRdb table lists in-frame clones only, not all of them. The V and J calls and clone size come from that table; D and trimming were worked out from the DNA. The sample shows 300,000 to 400,000 clones, around 88% of them seen only once.

This clonotype originated in a woman in her 30s with COVID-19, enrolled during active disease. J is TRBJ1-2 and V is TRBV4-1; no clear D gene. Sequenced input: peripheral blood. The CDR3 spells CASSQSLQIYGYTF. The CDR3 DNA reads as TGCGCCAGCAGCCAATCTCTTCAGATCTATGGCTACACCTTC.